This TCR beta chain came from a study of blood T cell repertoires in COVID-19. The CDR3 is 15 amino acids. V was shortened by 5 bases and J by 8 bases, with 21 bases between the two germline ends. The V gene's germline CDR1 is SGHVS and CDR2 FQNEAQ. Generated by immunoSEQ multiplex PCR, the TCRdb table keeps only in-frame clones and is missing some. The table records 200,000 to 300,000 clones, around four fifths of them present only once. The J gene is TRBJ1-2, the V gene TRBV7-8; TRBD1 might be the D (5 bases). Sample: peripheral blood. The receptor's source is a man between 60 and 75 years old with acute or convalescent COVID-19. The CDR3 loop reads CASSAPGGRGSGYTF. Written as DNA, the CDR3 is TGTGCCAGCAGCGCCCCCGGGGGACGGGGGTCCGGCTACACCTTC.